These 24 T cell receptor beta chains were sequenced from one sample in a study of cytomegalovirus exposure and HLA in healthy donors. In the PCR, 60 Vbeta and 13 Jbeta primers were used. Data came from immunoSEQ multiplex PCR; TCRdb stores just in-frame clones and leaves some out. The sample consists of around 190,000 clones, 65% to 75% of them appearing once. Input material: PBMCs. These receptors were obtained from a man in his thirties or forties in good health and CMV-seropositive.

V gene TRBV11-3 combines with J gene TRBJ1-1; D possibly corresponds to TRBD1 (5 bases). V lost 5 bases and J 1 base, leaving 8 bases between the germline ends. This CDR3 has 13 residues. The germline V gene has CDR1 SGHNT and CDR2 YENEEA. The CDR3 loop reads CASSPGGNTEAFF. CDR3 DNA: TGTGCCAGCAGCCCCGGGGGGAACACTGAAGCTTTCTTT.

The rearrangement links TRBV27 to TRBJ2-7; 9 nucleotides agree with TRBD2. Germline CDR1 MNHEY, CDR2 SMNVEV (reference sequence). The CDR3 sequence is 15 residues long. The junction had 4 bases not matched to a gene; V was cut back by 3 bases and J by 1 base. In nucleotides, the CDR3 is TGTGCCAGCAGTTTGGCGGGGGGGACATCCTACGAGCAGTACTTC. As protein: CASSLAGGTSYEQYF.

The rearrangement uses TRBV28 and TRBJ1-5; D not certain. This CDR3 has 16 amino acids. CDR1 and CDR2 (germline): MDHEN, SYDVKM. The V end lost 4 bases, the J end lost 3 bases, and 16 bases lay between the germline ends. As DNA, the CDR3 is TGTGCCAGCAGTTGGCGGGGTAGGGCCTTCAATCAGCCCCAGCATTTT. It encodes CASSWRGRAFNQPQHF.

Regarding this clone: The germline gene is not matched at one end of the junction; a read error may be the cause. In the same sample, other DNA sequences code for this CDR3. CDR3 region: CASSEIVRNTEAFF. The CDR3 coding sequence is TGTGCCAGTAGTGAAATTGTTAGGAACACTGAAGCTTTCTTT. This chain joins TRBV2 and TRBJ1-1, with unresolved D. Germline lookup yields CDR1 SNHLY and CDR2 FYNNEI. This CDR3 contains 14 residues.

V and J are TRBV6-1 and TRBJ2-7; D may be TRBD1 (7 bases). The CDR3 runs 15 residues. Trimming stripped 6 bases from V and 5 bases from J, with 20 bases between. Germline values: CDR1 MNHNS, CDR2 SASEGT. CDR3 amino acids: CASRPQVTGRNEQYF. CDR3 DNA sequence: TGTGCCAGCAGACCCCAGGTGACAGGGAGGAACGAGCAGTACTTC.

CDR3 DNA sequence: TGTGCCAGCAGCTTAAGGGGAACTGGAGACGAGCAGTACTTC. Amino acid sequence: CASSLRGTGDEQYF. The chain joins TRBV7-2 to TRBJ2-7, with D possibly TRBD1 on 5 matching bases. Germline CDR1 is SGHTA and CDR2 is FQGNSA. The CDR3 runs 14 residues. V was shortened by 2 bases and J by 5 bases, with 13 bases between the two germline ends.

This clone was counted only a few times. The CDR3 DNA reads TGTGCCAGCAGCTCAAGGTACAGGGGGCACGACTATGGCTACACCTTC. It codes for CASSSRYRGHDYGYTF. The V call is TRBV5-6, the J call TRBJ1-2; TRBD1 matches at 9 bases. The CDR3 extends over 16 amino acids. Germline trimming cut 3 bases from V and 3 bases from J; bases unmatched to any gene: 9. Germline V gene lookup returns CDR1 SGHDT and CDR2 YYEEEE.

This clone was seen a single time. The gene calls are TRBV28 and TRBJ2-4; D is possibly TRBD2 (5 bases). V was trimmed by 6 bases and J by 9 bases, leaving 18 bases between them. CDR3 length: 14 residues. Germline CDR1 and CDR2: MDHEN and SYDVKM. The CDR3 is CASSPTTGNFIQYF. The CDR3 bases are TGTGCCAGCAGCCCTACGACCGGGAATTTCATTCAGTACTTC.

The J gene is TRBJ2-6, the V gene TRBV4-2; the D gene is possibly TRBD1 (6 bases). Per germline, CDR1 LGHNA and CDR2 YNFKEQ. There are 17 residues in the CDR3. Trimming took off 0 bases at V and 4 bases at J, with 13 bases between the two ends. DNA for the CDR3: TGTGCCAGCAGCCAAGATTTGACAGGATCCGGGGCCAACGTCCTGACTTTC. It codes for CASSQDLTGSGANVLTF.

J is TRBJ1-6 and V is TRBV14, with D tentatively TRBD1 (6 bases). This CDR3 comprises 13 residues. Germline assignment: CDR1 SGHDN and CDR2 FVKESK. Between the trimmed V and J ends, which lost 4 bases and 8 bases, there was a span of 9 bases. The CDR3 here is CASSLTGYSPLHF. The CDR3 DNA reads TGTGCCAGCAGCCTAACAGGGTATTCACCCCTCCACTTT.

The chain carries TRBV4-3 and TRBJ1-2, with D uncertain. Trimming stripped 4 bases from V and 3 bases from J, with 12 bases between. The CDR3 loop spans 14 amino acids. Germline V lookup: CDR1 LGHNA, CDR2 YSLEER. This chain's CDR3 is CASSPGVLDYGYTF. In DNA, the CDR3 is TGCGCCAGCAGCCCCGGGGTACTCGACTATGGCTACACCTTC.

The chain carries TRBV29-1 and TRBJ1-2; D unresolved. The germline V and J ends were trimmed by 0 bases and 8 bases, with 13 bases remaining between them. CDR1 SQVTM and CDR2 ANQGSEA come from the germline V gene. There are 13 residues in the CDR3. The CDR3 sequence is CSVEDRGDGGYTF. The CDR3 DNA follows: TGCAGCGTTGAAGATCGAGGAGACGGCGGCTACACCTTC.

The gene calls are TRBV27 and TRBJ1-2; TRBD1 might be the D (5 bases). Trimming pared 2 bases from V and 2 bases from J, leaving 9 bases between. The CDR3 loop spans 14 amino acids. Germline V gene sequence: CDR1 MNHEY, CDR2 SMNVEV (reference sequence). DNA of the CDR3: TGTGCCAGCAGTTTACGGGCAGGGAACTATGGCTACACCTTC. It codes for CASSLRAGNYGYTF.

The chain carries TRBV9 and TRBJ1-6; no firm D call. The CDR3 length is 16 residues. With 4 bases removed from V and 6 bases from J, the gap between germline ends came to 17 bases. The germline CDR1 and CDR2 sequences are SGDLS and YYNGEE. CDR3 sequence (DNA): TGTGCCAGCAGCTACCTAGCAGGCGCAGTTAATTCACCCCTCCACTTT. Its protein is CASSYLAGAVNSPLHF.

The V and J genes are TRBV7-8 and TRBJ2-7; no reliable D call. Trimming stripped 4 bases from V and 3 bases from J, with 4 bases between. The CDR3 runs 11 residues. Germline CDR1 SGHVS, CDR2 FQNEAQ. The CDR3 reads CASSSNYEQYF. The CDR3 DNA reads as TGTGCCAGCAGCTCCAACTACGAGCAGTACTTC.

The V gene is TRBV6-1, the J gene TRBJ2-1, with D possibly TRBD1 on 6 matching bases. The CDR3 has 15 amino acids. Germline V gene sequence: CDR1 MNHNS, CDR2 SASEGT. Trimming removed 7 bases at V and 7 bases at J, with 20 bases between. In DNA form, the CDR3 reads TGTGCCAGCACCACAGGGCCCCCCCCCTTTAATGAGCAGTTCTTC. Protein: CASTTGPPPFNEQFF.

This sequence joins TRBV15 and TRBJ1-5; D not resolved. This CDR3 is 15 amino acids long. Germline V gene data show CDR1 as LNHNV and CDR2 as YYDKDF (reference sequence). Trimming left V 3 bases short and J 0 bases short, with 9 bases between. The CDR3 region is CATSRERYSNQPQHF. CDR3 bases: TGTGCCACCAGCAGGGAGAGATATAGCAATCAGCCCCAGCATTTT.

The chain combines TRBV25-1 with TRBJ1-6, with D unresolved. Trimming stripped 5 bases from V and 10 bases from J, with 9 bases between. This CDR3 spans 12 amino acids. Germline loops: CDR1 MGHDK, CDR2 SYGVNS. CDR3 loop: CASSILRSPLHF. The CDR3 DNA reads as TGTGCCAGCAGTATTTTGCGGTCACCCCTCCACTTT. Full variable domain (remainder filled in from reference TRBV25-1 and TRBJ1-6): EADIYQTPRYLVIGTGKKITLECSQTMGHDKMYWYQQDPGMELHLIHYSYGVNSTEKGDLSSESTVSRIRTEHFPLTLESARPSHTSQYLCASSILRSPLHFGNGTRLTVT.

The J gene is TRBJ2-1, the V gene TRBV4-2, with 9 bases aligning to TRBD2. The CDR3 consists of 15 residues. V lost 3 bases, J lost 10 bases, and 10 bases stayed unmatched. Germline-derived CDR1 and CDR2 are LGHNA and YNFKEQ. This chain's CDR3 is CASSQPGRAGGEQFF. CDR3 coding DNA: TGTGCCAGCAGCCAGCCAGGGAGAGCGGGAGGCGAGCAGTTCTTC.

The chain combines TRBV5-4 with TRBJ1-2; D might be TRBD1 (6 bases). Germline V lookup: CDR1 SGHNT, CDR2 YYREEE (reference sequence). Trimming removed 5 bases at V and 4 bases at J, with 15 bases between. The CDR3 spans 14 residues. The CDR3 spells CASRGGAGVYGYTF. The CDR3, as DNA: TGTGCCAGCAGGGGGGGGGCAGGAGTCTATGGCTACACCTTC.

The chain is built from TRBV5-4 and TRBJ2-7; possible D gene TRBD2, 5 bases. The germline V and J ends were trimmed by 4 bases and 0 bases, with 11 bases remaining between them. Germline CDR1 SGHNT, CDR2 YYREEE (reference sequence). The CDR3 extends over 14 amino acids. As DNA, the CDR3 is TGTGCCAGCAGCGACCGGACTCTCTCCTACGAGCAGTACTTC. Translated, it gives CASSDRTLSYEQYF. Drawing the rest from reference TRBV5-4 and TRBJ2-7, the complete variable domain is ETGVTQSPTHLIKTRGQQVTLRCSSQSGHNTVSWYQQALGQGPQFIFQYYREEENGRGNFPPRFSGLQFPNYSSELNVNALELDDSALYLCASSDRTLSYEQYFGPGTRLTVT.

The chain carries TRBV19 and TRBJ1-1; D gene uncertain. Germline V CDR1 and CDR2: LNHDA, SQIVND (reference sequence). V lost 5 bases and J lost 1, with 17 bases in between. The CDR3 is 16 amino acids. The CDR3 nucleotides are TGTGCCAGTAGTGTAAGACAAGGGAGGGCGAACACTGAAGCTTTCTTT. It encodes CASSVRQGRANTEAFF.

V gene TRBV4-3 combines with J gene TRBJ2-6; 7 bases map to TRBD1. The germline gives CDR1 LGHNA, CDR2 YSLEER. The CDR3 sequence is 18 residues long. V lost 5 bases and J lost 0; bases outside the gene matches: 10. The CDR3 region has the DNA TGCGCCAGCAGCTCGCTGGGGGACAGCGACTCTGGGGCCAACGTCCTGACTTTC. Translation gives CASSSLGDSDSGANVLTF.

This rearrangement joins TRBV10-3 to TRBJ2-1; D is perhaps TRBD1 (6 bases). Per germline, CDR1 ENHRY and CDR2 SYGVKD. The CDR3 loop spans 14 amino acids. V was clipped by 4 bases and J by 0 bases, with 7 bases between them. CDR3 in DNA: TGTGCCATCAGTGCGGGACACTCCTACAATGAGCAGTTCTTC. It translates to CAISAGHSYNEQFF.